The 18 T cell receptor beta chains given below trace back to one sample, sequenced in a study of CXCR3-negative and CXCR3-positive naive CD8 T cells. 5' RACE that incorporated UMI labels was used to prepare the TRB cDNA libraries. Each CDR3 protein gets one entry in TCRdb, which reprocessed the 5' RACE reads and gives no DNA. The table lists about 41,000 distinct CDR3 sequences. Sequences were obtained from naive CXCR3- CD8+ T cells from blood. Noted subset: CD45RO-CCR7+CD27+CD95- naive CD8+ T cells lacking CXCR3 (TNR3-). All receptors come from a human donor in good health. Some clones in this sample may be carry-over from other donors' samples.

The CDR3 sequence: CASSLARGDPSETQYF. The chain couples TRBV11-2 to TRBJ2-5; TCRdb's D call of TRBD1 is untestable without DNA. The germline gives CDR1 SGHAT, CDR2 FQNNGV. The CDR3 loop spans 16 amino acids.

The V and J genes are TRBV7-3 and TRBJ1-1. This CDR3 is built from 13 residues. The germline V gene has CDR1 SGHTA and CDR2 FQGTGA. CDR3 amino acids: CASRLGWGTEAFF.

The rearrangement joins TRBV12-3 or TRBV12-4 to TRBJ2-7; TCRdb reports TRBD2, a call that lacks DNA to check it against. The CDR3 loop spans 16 amino acids. The CDR3 spells CASSSGGGRDVGEQYF.

The chain recombines TRBV2 with TRBJ2-1; the TCRdb D gene call, TRBD2, has no DNA to confirm it. This CDR3 spans 14 amino acids. Germline V gene lookup returns CDR1 SNHLY and CDR2 FYNNEI. CDR3 protein: CASSGAGGLNEQFF. Filled out from reference TRBV2 and TRBJ2-1, the complete variable domain reads EPEVTQTPSHQVTQMGQEVILRCVPISNHLYFYWYRQILGQKVEFLVSFYNNEISEKSEIFDDQFSVERPDGSNFTLKIRSTKLEDSAMYFCASSGAGGLNEQFFGPGTRLTVL.

The rearrangement joins TRBV20-1 to TRBJ2-7; TCRdb lists TRBD1, though no DNA is available to test this call. The CDR3 consists of 13 residues. The germline V gene has CDR1 DFQATT and CDR2 SNEGSKA (reference sequence). The CDR3 region is CSARGQGIDEQYF.

Measured by frequency, this clonotype is medium-sized. The chain uses TRBV20-1 and TRBJ2-2; TCRdb lists TRBD1, though no DNA is available to test this call. Germline V lookup: CDR1 DFQATT, CDR2 SNEGSKA (reference sequence). The CDR3 totals 16 residues. CDR3 sequence reads: CSARSPGAGDTGELFF.

The rearrangement links TRBV4-3 to TRBJ2-1. Germline V gene lookup returns CDR1 LGHNA and CDR2 YSLEER. The CDR3 consists of 14 residues. The CDR3 reads CASSQELGGNEQFF.

This chain uses TRBV6-4 with TRBJ2-3; TCRdb's D gene call, TRBD2, goes unchecked for lack of DNA. Germline V gene lookup returns CDR1 MRHNA and CDR2 SNTAGT. The CDR3 is 15 residues long. CDR3 sequence: CASSSFRRDADTQYF.

The chain employs TRBV12-3 or TRBV12-4 and TRBJ2-1; TCRdb's D call of TRBD1 is untestable without DNA. CDR3 length equals 15 residues. This CDR3 is CASSLRGQLKNEQFF.

This rearrangement joins TRBV15 to TRBJ1-1; no DNA is available, so the TRBD1 call from TCRdb remains unchecked. Germline CDR1 is LNHNV and CDR2 is YYDKDF (reference sequence). The CDR3 extends over 15 amino acids. The CDR3 is CATSLTTGGNTEAFF.

The J gene is TRBJ1-6, the V gene TRBV14. The length of the CDR3 is 14 residues. From germline, CDR1 is SGHDN and CDR2 FVKESK. The CDR3 is CASSQVEYNSPLHF.

The chain employs TRBV29-1 and TRBJ1-1; TCRdb's assignment of TRBD1 cannot be checked, as there is no DNA. CDR1 is SQVTM and CDR2 is ANQGSEA in the germline V gene. The CDR3 runs to 11 residues. CDR3 amino acids: CSVGQERGAFF.

This chain uses TRBV4-3 with TRBJ2-6. The CDR3 covers 16 residues. Per the germline V gene, CDR1 is LGHNA and CDR2 is YSLEER. CDR3 loop: CASSQDWGTGANVLTF.

J is TRBJ1-1 and V is TRBV6-2 or TRBV6-3. The CDR3 loop spans 15 amino acids. Germline V CDR1 and CDR2: MNHEY, SVGEGT. The CDR3 spells CASSYSTWENTEAFF.

CDR3 region: CASSLGLSSGNTIYF. The rearrangement joins TRBV7-6 to TRBJ1-3; TCRdb's assignment of TRBD1 cannot be checked, as there is no DNA. CDR1 SGHVS and CDR2 FNYEAQ come from the germline V gene. CDR3 length: 15 amino acids.

The chain has TRBV7-9 and TRBJ1-2. The CDR3 spans 16 residues. In germline, CDR1 is SEHNR, CDR2 FQNEAQ (reference sequence). The CDR3 protein is CASSLTEVTASHGYTF.

This clonotype is labeled medium-sized based on frequency. CDR3 residues: CASSQEKDRANYGYTF. This chain connects TRBV4-3 to TRBJ1-2; TCRdb returns TRBD1, unconfirmable since there is no DNA. CDR1 is LGHNA, CDR2 YSLEER, per germline. This CDR3 comprises 16 residues.

V is TRBV28 and J is TRBJ1-3; absent DNA, TCRdb's TRBD1 call cannot be checked. CDR3 length equals 15 residues. Germline V gives CDR1 MDHEN, CDR2 SYDVKM. This CDR3 reads CASRKRQGIENTIYF.